These 31 T cell receptor beta chains were all obtained from the same sample, sequenced in a study of spatial heterogeneity in lung cancer. One entry per CDR3 protein, called by TCRdb with MiXCR from the 5' RACE reads. Of roughly 72,000 distinct CDR3 sequences in the sample, about 9.5% were seen once. This sample's time point: blood at routine non-recurrence follow-up after resection. Sequenced material: PBMCs, taken at follow-up. The receptors originated from a female donor with early-stage non-small cell lung cancer.

In its sample, this clonotype was seen many times. The genes are TRBV2 and TRBJ2-3, with 8 bases aligning to TRBD2. Germline V gene data show CDR1 as SNHLY and CDR2 as FYNNEI. Trimming took 4 bases from V and 3 from J; bases not matched to a gene: 0. The CDR3 sequence is 13 residues long. The CDR3, as DNA: TGTGCCAGCAGTGGACTAGCGACAGATACGCAGTATTTT. This translates into CASSGLATDTQYF.

The rearrangement joins TRBV20-1 to TRBJ2-5, with 9 bases that match TRBD1. Germline assignment: CDR1 DFQATT and CDR2 SNEGSKA (reference sequence). The J segment lost 5 bases and the V segment lost 3 bases, leaving 4 bases of the junction unmatched. The length of the CDR3 is 13 residues. The CDR3: CSASTGGPETQYF. The CDR3 nucleotides read TGCAGTGCTAGCACAGGGGGCCCTGAGACCCAGTACTTC.

This rearrangement joins TRBV7-9 to TRBJ2-1; no firm D call. Germline values: CDR1 SEHNR, CDR2 FQNEAQ (reference sequence). V lost 4 bases and J lost 0, with 10 bases in between. The CDR3 spans 15 residues. DNA of the CDR3: TGTGCCAGCAGCTCAACAGTGAGCTCCTACAATGAGCAGTTCTTC. This codes for CASSSTVSSYNEQFF. Full variable domain (missing parts from reference TRBV7-9 and TRBJ2-1): DTGVSQNPRHKITKRGQNVTFRCDPISEHNRLYWYRQTLGQGPEFLTYFQNEAQLEKSRLLSDRFSAERPKGSFSTLEIQRTEQGDSAMYLCASSSTVSSYNEQFFGPGTRLTVL.

This clonotype was detected ten times or more. The chain links TRBV24-1 to TRBJ2-3, with D perhaps TRBD1 (6 bases). This CDR3 has 15 amino acids. Germline-derived CDR1 and CDR2 are KGHDR and SFDVKD. V lost 5 bases and J lost 0, with 11 bases in between. As DNA, the CDR3 is TGTGCCACCAGTGCCCGGACAGAAAGCACAGATACGCAGTATTTT. Translating gives CATSARTESTDTQYF.

This clonotype was counted many times. J is TRBJ2-2 and V is TRBV11-2, with TRBD2 identical over 14 bases. The germline gives CDR1 SGHAT, CDR2 FQNNGV. J was trimmed by 2 bases and V by 4 bases; bases with no gene match: 6. The CDR3 runs 18 residues. The CDR3 sequence: CASSSWTSGRLNTGELFF. The CDR3 DNA sequence: TGTGCCAGCAGCTCCTGGACTAGCGGGAGGTTAAACACCGGGGAGCTGTTTTTT.

This clonotype showed up many times. The CDR3 here is CASSRTGAASTLLHGELFF. As DNA, the CDR3 is TGTGCCAGCAGCCGAACCGGTGCCGCGAGTACCCTTCTCCACGGGGAGCTGTTTTTT. The chain recombines TRBV3-1 with TRBJ2-2; D unresolved. V was shortened by 4 bases and J by 7 bases, with 28 bases between the two germline ends. Germline V gives CDR1 LGHDT, CDR2 YNNKEL (reference sequence). The CDR3 spans 19 residues.

The rearrangement uses TRBV20-1 and TRBJ2-1; the D is unclear. CDR1 and CDR2 (germline): DFQATT, SNEGSKA (reference sequence). Trimming cost V 3 bases and J 7 bases, with 16 bases left between them. The CDR3 covers 14 residues. Here the CDR3 DNA reads TGCAGTGCTAGTGGCGGAACGACAAGGAATGAGCAGTTCTTC. The encoded protein is CSASGGTTRNEQFF.

This clonotype was found many times. In DNA form, the CDR3 reads TGTGCCAGCAGCCAAGGACAGAACTATGGCTACACCTTC. As protein: CASSQGQNYGYTF. The chain is built from TRBV3-1 and TRBJ1-2; D is possibly TRBD1 (5 bases). The length of the CDR3 is 13 residues. Germline lookup yields CDR1 LGHDT and CDR2 YNNKEL (reference sequence). V lost 1 base to trimming and J lost 2 bases, with 5 bases between them.

This clonotype came up a few times. The chain recombines TRBV20-1 with TRBJ2-7, with TRBD2 matching over 7 bases. Germline CDR1 is DFQATT and CDR2 is SNEGSKA (reference sequence). The ends lost 6 bases at V and 0 bases at J; junction bases unmatched: 11. The CDR3 is 15 residues long. The CDR3 region is CSAPHSPGGSYEQYF. The DNA of the CDR3 is TGCAGTGCACCGCACTCCCCGGGGGGCTCCTACGAGCAGTACTTC.

This clonotype came up many times. This chain uses TRBV28 with TRBJ2-7; D is perhaps TRBD2 (6 bases). The CDR3 is made up of 13 amino acids. The V gene lost 5 bases and the J gene lost 3 bases, with 11 bases spanning the gap. Per germline, CDR1 MDHEN and CDR2 SYDVKM. CDR3 protein: CASSGTQIYEQYF. As DNA, the CDR3 is TGTGCCAGCAGTGGGACTCAAATCTACGAGCAGTACTTC.

This clonotype was detected ten times or more. V usage is TRBV6-5 and J usage is TRBJ2-7; TRBD1 might be the D (5 bases). The V end was cut by 6 bases, the J end by 3 bases, with 9 bases between. The CDR3 contains 12 residues. From germline, CDR1 is MNHEY and CDR2 SVGAGI. CDR3 DNA: TGTGCCAGCAGCGTCGACAGCTACGAGCAGTACTTC. Translation: CASSVDSYEQYF.

This clonotype was detected many times. CDR3 in DNA: TGTGCCAGCAGCTACTACAGGGGTGGTAATTCACCCCTCCACTTT. Its translation: CASSYYRGGNSPLHF. The chain uses TRBV13 and TRBJ1-6; TRBD1 agrees at 7 bases. Germline assignment: CDR1 PRHDT and CDR2 FYEKMQ (reference sequence). V lost 4 bases, J lost 6 bases, and 6 bases stayed unmatched. This CDR3 has 15 amino acids.

This clonotype was counted many times. The rearrangement links TRBV2 to TRBJ2-7, with D hard to call. The CDR3 extends over 14 amino acids. V lost 2 bases to trimming and J lost 0 bases, with 8 bases between them. Germline V gene lookup returns CDR1 SNHLY and CDR2 FYNNEI. CDR3 in amino acids: CASSERVNSYEQYF. For the CDR3, the DNA is TGTGCCAGCAGTGAAAGGGTAAACTCCTACGAGCAGTACTTC.

The chain is built from TRBV21-1 and TRBJ1-1. TRBV21-1 is a known pseudogene. CDR3 length: 11 residues. The CDR3 spells CASRRATEAFF. As DNA, the CDR3 is TGTGCCAGCCGCCGAGCCACTGAAGCTTTCTTT.

This clonotype was observed at least ten times. The gene calls are TRBV20-1 and TRBJ1-2; 9 bases line up with TRBD1. Germline assignment: CDR1 DFQATT and CDR2 SNEGSKA (reference sequence). Germline trimming cut 0 bases from V and 8 bases from J; bases unmatched to any gene: 7. The CDR3 is 14 amino acids. CDR3 coding DNA: TGCAGTGCTAGAGACCTTGGACAGGGGAAGGGCTACACCTTC. Its protein product is CSARDLGQGKGYTF.

This clonotype was counted ten times or more. The chain is built from TRBV7-9 and TRBJ1-4, with D perhaps matching TRBD1 (5 bases). CDR3 length equals 15 residues. Germline V gene sequence: CDR1 SEHNR, CDR2 FQNEAQ (reference sequence). Deletions cut 2 bases from V and 2 bases from J, with 9 bases between. The CDR3 region is CASSLKAGTNEKLFF. CDR3 in DNA: TGTGCCAGCAGCTTAAAGGCAGGGACTAATGAAAAACTGTTTTTT. The complete variable domain, with remaining parts taken from reference TRBV7-9 and TRBJ1-4, reads DTGVSQNPRHKITKRGQNVTFRCDPISEHNRLYWYRQTLGQGPEFLTYFQNEAQLEKSRLLSDRFSAERPKGSFSTLEIQRTEQGDSAMYLCASSLKAGTNEKLFFGSGTQLSVL.

In its sample, this clonotype was seen many times. The V and J genes are TRBV6-1 and TRBJ2-6; 7 nucleotides agree with TRBD1. J gave up 1 base and V 4 bases, and 4 bases lay outside the gene matches. The germline V gene has CDR1 MNHNS and CDR2 SASEGT. This CDR3 has 16 amino acids. The chain's CDR3 is CASSVTGESGANVLTF. The CDR3 DNA sequence: TGTGCCAGCAGTGTCACAGGGGAGTCTGGGGCCAACGTCCTGACTTTC.

This clonotype has at least ten counts. The chain combines TRBV7-9 with TRBJ2-1; TRBD2 agrees at 12 bases. The CDR3 extends over 15 amino acids. The germline gives CDR1 SEHNR, CDR2 FQNEAQ (reference sequence). V dropped 6 bases and J dropped 4; count of bases not matched to a gene: 4. This chain's CDR3 is CASRALAGGYNEQFF. The CDR3 DNA sequence: TGTGCCAGCAGAGCTCTAGCGGGAGGGTACAATGAGCAGTTCTTC.

This clonotype has at least ten counts. The gene calls are TRBV29-1 and TRBJ1-2; D is undetermined. Germline values: CDR1 SQVTM, CDR2 ANQGSEA. The CDR3 sequence is 11 residues long. Trimming pared 7 bases from V and 8 bases from J, leaving 14 bases between. The chain's CDR3 is CSEKSLWGYTF. CDR3 nucleotide sequence: TGCAGCGAGAAAAGTCTCTGGGGCTACACCTTC.

This clonotype has more than one count but fewer than ten. The chain combines TRBV18 with TRBJ1-2; the D is unclear. Germline loops: CDR1 KGHSH, CDR2 LQKENI. The CDR3 runs 15 residues. V was cut by 2 bases and J by 2 bases, with 12 bases left in between. In nucleotides, the CDR3 is TGTGCCAGCTCACCAGGGGAAAACCGCAACTATGGCTACACCTTC. This codes for CASSPGENRNYGYTF.

At least ten counts were recorded for this clonotype. The chain couples TRBV2 to TRBJ2-1; 11 bases fit TRBD2. This CDR3 spans 20 amino acids. Germline V lookup: CDR1 SNHLY, CDR2 FYNNEI. The J segment lost 5 bases and the V segment lost 2 bases, leaving 17 bases of the junction unmatched. The CDR3 nucleotides read TGTGCCAGCAGTGAACCCAGGGACGCAGTTGGGACTAGCGGACACAATGAGCAGTTCTTC. It specifies CASSEPRDAVGTSGHNEQFF.

This clonotype came up a few times. This sequence joins TRBV25-1 and TRBJ2-5, with D tentatively TRBD1 (5 bases). There are 13 residues in the CDR3. Germline CDR1 reads MGHDK; CDR2 reads SYGVNS. The V gene lost 8 bases and the J gene lost 5 bases, with 15 bases spanning the gap. The CDR3 coding sequence is TGTGCCAGCCATGGGGCGGTCGGTGAGACCCAGTACTTC. Its protein product is CASHGAVGETQYF. The whole variable domain, remainder taken from reference TRBV25-1 and TRBJ2-5, is EADIYQTPRYLVIGTGKKITLECSQTMGHDKMYWYQQDPGMELHLIHYSYGVNSTEKGDLSSESTVSRIRTEHFPLTLESARPSHTSQYLCASHGAVGETQYFGPGTRLLVL.

This clonotype was seen at least ten times. The chain recombines TRBV6-1 with TRBJ2-1, with D tentatively TRBD1 (7 bases). Trimming pared 10 bases from V and 8 bases from J, leaving 15 bases between. This CDR3 spans 12 amino acids. CDR1 is MNHNS and CDR2 is SASEGT in the germline V gene. CDR3 in amino acids: CATRAGGHEQFF. The CDR3 nucleotides are TGTGCCACCCGGGCAGGGGGGCATGAGCAGTTCTTC.

There are many counts of this clonotype. The J gene is TRBJ1-1, the V gene TRBV27; D unresolved. Between the trimmed V and J ends, which lost 0 bases and 0 bases, there was a span of 14 bases. Germline V lookup: CDR1 MNHEY, CDR2 SMNVEV (reference sequence). The CDR3 is 17 residues long. CDR3 amino acids: CASSLSSSPQVNTEAFF. CDR3 DNA sequence: TGTGCCAGCAGTTTATCATCCAGCCCCCAGGTGAACACTGAAGCTTTCTTT.

The chain carries TRBV20-1 and TRBJ2-5, with D maybe TRBD2 (6 bases). Looked up from germline, CDR1 is DFQATT and CDR2 is SNEGSKA (reference sequence). The CDR3 covers 14 residues. For the CDR3, the DNA is TGCAGCGCCAGGAAGAGCGGAGGGGAGGAGACCCAGTACTTC. Its translation: CSARKSGGEETQYF.

This clonotype appeared a few times. This rearrangement joins TRBV4-2 to TRBJ1-1, with 7 nucleotides matching TRBD1. This CDR3 region has 15 residues. CDR1 is LGHNA and CDR2 is YNFKEQ in the germline V gene. V shed 4 bases and J 0 bases; nucleotides not matched to a gene: 5. This CDR3 is CASSLEGQLNTEAFF. The CDR3 DNA is TGTGCCAGCAGCCTCGAGGGACAGCTGAACACTGAAGCTTTCTTT.

This clonotype was observed many times. CDR3 coding DNA: TGTGCCAGTACCGGGACGGTTAACACCGGGGAGCTGTTTTTT. Protein: CASTGTVNTGELFF. The chain uses TRBV27 and TRBJ2-2; the D gene could be TRBD1 or TRBD2 (5 bases each). The CDR3 is made up of 14 amino acids. The V end was cut by 9 bases, the J end by 2 bases, with 13 bases between. Looked up from germline, CDR1 is MNHEY and CDR2 is SMNVEV (reference sequence).

This clonotype was recorded many times. The rearrangement links TRBV11-1 to TRBJ2-2; D not resolved. CDR3 length: 14 residues. Germline assignment: CDR1 SGHAT and CDR2 FQDESV (reference sequence). Trimming removed 3 bases from V and 1 base from J, with 6 bases in between. The CDR3 sequence is CASSFSENTGELFF. CDR3 DNA sequence: TGTGCCAGCAGCTTTTCCGAGAACACCGGGGAGCTGTTTTTT. The full variable domain, with the rest looked up from reference TRBV11-1 and TRBJ2-2, is EAEVAQSPRYKITEKSQAVAFWCDPISGHATLYWYRQILGQGPELLVQFQDESVVDDSQLPKDRFSAERLKGVDSTLKIQPAELGDSAMYLCASSFSENTGELFFGEGSRLTVL.

The chain recombines TRBV16 with TRBJ1-5; TRBD1 matches at 10 bases. CDR3 length: 15 residues. Germline CDR1 reads KGHSY; CDR2 reads FQNENV. V trimming: 3 bases; J trimming: 5 bases; junction bases outside the gene matches: 4. Here the CDR3 reads CASSHGDRGDQPQHF. The CDR3 DNA sequence: TGTGCCAGCAGCCACGGGGACAGGGGAGATCAGCCCCAGCATTTT.

This clonotype was observed at least ten times. The chain is built from TRBV5-1 and TRBJ2-2; D tentatively fits TRBD1 or TRBD2 (5 bases each). Per the germline V gene, CDR1 is SGHRS and CDR2 is YFSETQ. The CDR3 totals 17 residues. The ends were cut back, 5 bases at V and 4 bases at J, with 21 bases in the middle. The CDR3 spells CASRVIPGRESTGELFF. The CDR3 nucleotides read TGCGCCAGCAGAGTAATACCGGGACGAGAATCCACCGGGGAGCTGTTTTTT. Combining the CDR3 with reference TRBV5-1 and TRBJ2-2 gives the whole variable domain KAGVTQTPRYLIKTRGQQVTLSCSPISGHRSVSWYQQTPGQGLQFLFEYFSETQRNKGNFPGRFSGRQFSNSRSEMNVSTLELGDSALYLCASRVIPGRESTGELFFGEGSRLTVL.

The J gene is TRBJ2-5, the V gene TRBV5-6; TRBD2 agrees at 9 bases. V lost 4 bases, J lost 4 bases, and 8 bases stayed unmatched. Germline CDR1 is SGHDT and CDR2 is YYEEEE. The CDR3 sequence is 15 residues long. The CDR3 nucleotides read TGTGCCAGCAGCCGGGTAGCGGGAGTAGGAGAGACCCAGTACTTC. Translation: CASSRVAGVGETQYF.